The 24 T cell receptor beta chains in this list originate from one sample, sequenced in a study of T-cell reconstitution after alpha-beta-depleted transplantation in children. Unique molecular identifiers were incorporated when the TCRbeta library was constructed. Via MiXCR, TCRdb re-called the PCR reads, giving one row per CDR3 protein. The sample contains about 22,000 distinct CDR3 sequences, roughly 10% of which appear only once. Specimen: PBMCs from the stem cell graft donor, collected from the stem cell graft. Receptors originate from a human donor who donated a stem cell graft to a child with chronic granulomatous disease.

The chain combines TRBV12-3 or TRBV12-4 with TRBJ1-2; the D gene is possibly TRBD1 (6 bases). This CDR3 has 13 residues. With 7 bases removed from V and 7 bases from J, the gap between germline ends came to 16 bases. The CDR3 DNA is TGTGCCAGCAAGCCCACAGGGATCGCTGGCTACACCTTC. Translated, it gives CASKPTGIAGYTF.

As for this clonotype: A much larger clone differs from this one at a single base, so this may be a read error. The chain carries TRBV3-1 and TRBJ2-4; 10 nucleotides align to TRBD1. Looked up from germline, CDR1 is LGHDT and CDR2 is YNNKEL (reference sequence). CDR3 length equals 17 residues. CDR3 region: CASTPDRGRLANNIQYF. CDR3 sequence (DNA): TGTGCCAGCACCCCAGACAGGGGGCGACTAGCCAACAACATTCAGTACTTC.

This clonotype has ten or more counts. The gene calls are TRBV18 and TRBJ1-4; 10 nucleotides line up with TRBD1. V was pared by 6 bases and J by 8 bases, with 6 bases of the junction left unmatched. From germline, CDR1 is KGHSH and CDR2 LQKENI. CDR3 length: 14 amino acids. CDR3 nucleotide sequence: TGTGCCAGCTCTCCGGGACAGGGGCACGAAAAACTGTTTTTT. This translates into CASSPGQGHEKLFF.

This clonotype was detected ten times or more. The chain's CDR3 is CASEKGVTNQPQHF. The CDR3 DNA follows: TGTGCCAGCGAAAAGGGGGTCACCAATCAGCCCCAGCATTTT. The V call is TRBV7-8, the J call TRBJ1-5; TRBD1 might be the D (6 bases). Germline V gives CDR1 SGHVS, CDR2 FQNEAQ. Trimming shortened V by 8 bases and J by 3 bases, and 14 bases separated the two germline ends. The CDR3 is 14 amino acids.

The sample holds one count of this clonotype. The chain has TRBV6-2 or TRBV6-3 and TRBJ2-1; D is possibly TRBD1 or TRBD2 (6 bases each). Germline V lookup: CDR1 MNHEY, CDR2 SVGEGT. The CDR3 totals 16 residues. Trimming took 5 bases from V and 9 from J, leaving 23 bases between them. In nucleotides, the CDR3 is TGTGCCAGCAGTCTCTCCTGGGGGGCTTTCAAGGGTGAGCAGTTCTTC. Protein: CASSLSWGAFKGEQFF.

This clonotype was seen repeatedly, ten times or more. The J gene is TRBJ1-1, the V gene TRBV5-1; 8 nucleotides match TRBD1. Per germline, CDR1 SGHRS and CDR2 YFSETQ. The CDR3 runs to 15 residues. The ends lost 6 bases at V and 6 bases at J; junction bases unmatched: 13. CDR3 in amino acids: CASIPGQGREAEAFF. CDR3 in DNA: TGCGCCAGCATCCCAGGACAGGGCCGTGAGGCTGAAGCTTTCTTT.

This clonotype was counted ten times or more. The chain is built from TRBV20-1 and TRBJ2-3, with D possibly called TRBD1 or TRBD2 (6 bases each). The ends were cut back, 2 bases at V and 2 bases at J, with 17 bases in the middle. Germline CDR1 reads DFQATT; CDR2 reads SNEGSKA (reference sequence). The CDR3 is 16 amino acids. CDR3 nucleotide sequence: TGCAGTGCTAGACCCCCAATGGGGGGCTACACAGATACGCAGTATTTT. As protein: CSARPPMGGYTDTQYF.

This clonotype has at least ten counts. The V and J genes are TRBV29-1 and TRBJ2-1, with unresolved D. CDR3 length: 12 amino acids. The germline V gene has CDR1 SQVTM and CDR2 ANQGSEA. V lost 2 bases, J lost 3 bases, and 5 bases lay in between. DNA of the CDR3: TGCAGCGTTGAATGGCGCTACAATGAGCAGTTCTTC. It is translated as CSVEWRYNEQFF.

This clonotype was seen at least ten times. The V call is TRBV15, the J call TRBJ2-3; perhaps TRBD2 as D (5 bases). Germline CDR1 and CDR2: LNHNV and YYDKDF (reference sequence). The CDR3 is 14 residues long. Trimming took off 3 bases at V and 2 bases at J, with 9 bases between the two ends. CDR3 loop: CATSSSGNTDTQYF. The CDR3 nucleotides read TGTGCCACCAGCAGTTCGGGGAACACAGATACGCAGTATTTT. The whole variable domain, remainder taken from reference TRBV15 and TRBJ2-3, is DAMVIQNPRYQVTQFGKPVTLSCSQTLNHNVMYWYQQKSSQAPKLLFHYYDKDFNNEADTPDNFQSRRPNTSFCFLDIRSPGLGDTAMYLCATSSSGNTDTQYFGPGTRLTVL.

This clonotype came up many times. V usage is TRBV12-3 or TRBV12-4 and J usage is TRBJ2-6; D unresolved. V was clipped by 6 bases and J by 0 bases, with 9 bases between them. The length of the CDR3 is 15 residues. The chain's CDR3 is CASSMDPSGANVLTF. For the CDR3, the DNA is TGTGCCAGCAGCATGGACCCCTCTGGGGCCAACGTCCTGACTTTC.

Notes on this clonotype: A clone one base away is much larger, so this may be a read error. V is TRBV3-1 and J is TRBJ2-5; TRBD2 matches at 13 bases. V trimming: 8 bases; J trimming: 2 bases; junction bases outside the gene matches: 14. Germline CDR1 and CDR2: LGHDT and YNNKEL (reference sequence). This CDR3 contains 18 residues. CDR3 sequence: CASCPGTSGMGSQETQYF. The CDR3 DNA sequence: TGTGCCAGCTGTCCCGGGACTAGCGGGATGGGCAGTCAAGAGACCCAGTACTTC.

This clonotype was recorded many times. The genes are TRBV28 and TRBJ2-1; no firm D call. Germline V gene sequence: CDR1 MDHEN, CDR2 SYDVKM. This CDR3 has 15 residues. With 3 bases removed from V and 9 bases from J, the gap between germline ends came to 18 bases. The DNA for the CDR3 is TGTGCCAGCAGTTTTCGCGGAGACCTACGAGGTGAGCAGTTCTTC. It is translated as CASSFRGDLRGEQFF.

In this sample, this clonotype turned up many times. V is TRBV12-3 or TRBV12-4 and J is TRBJ2-3; D assignment may be TRBD1 or TRBD2 (6 bases each). V was pared by 8 bases and J by 5 bases, with 20 bases between. CDR3 length: 15 amino acids. In nucleotides, the CDR3 is TGTGCCAGCTCAGTTTTAAGCGGAGGGGGAGATACGCAGTATTTT. This codes for CASSVLSGGGDTQYF.

The chain uses TRBV12-3 or TRBV12-4 and TRBJ2-1; 9 nucleotides align to TRBD2. J was trimmed by 5 bases and V by 6 bases; bases with no gene match: 11. This CDR3 comprises 16 residues. Here the CDR3 reads CASSSSGTSLNNEQFF. The CDR3 DNA reads TGTGCCAGCAGCTCATCCGGGACTAGCCTCAACAATGAGCAGTTCTTC.

The table lists this clonotype with many counts. The CDR3, as DNA: TGTGCCAGCAACCTACTAGCGGGAGGACCAAATGGAGAGACCCAGTACTTC. This gives the protein CASNLLAGGPNGETQYF. The rearrangement links TRBV3-1 to TRBJ2-5, with 12 bases identical to TRBD2. This CDR3 is 17 amino acids long. Germline CDR1 and CDR2: LGHDT and YNNKEL (reference sequence). Trimming at V came to 7 bases and at J to 4 bases, leaving 13 bases not matched to a gene.

This clonotype showed up many times. The CDR3 loop reads CASSPYRSSYEQYF. The CDR3 bases are TGTGCCAGCAGTCCCTACAGGAGTTCCTACGAGCAGTACTTC. The chain carries TRBV7-9 and TRBJ2-7; TRBD1 is a possible D gene (5 bases). The length of the CDR3 is 14 residues. Deletions cut 6 bases from V and 1 base from J, with 13 bases between. Germline loops: CDR1 SEHNR, CDR2 FQNEAQ (reference sequence).

This clonotype appeared a few times. The chain recombines TRBV7-3 with TRBJ2-1; TRBD2 matches 7 bases. Per the germline V gene, CDR1 is SGHTA and CDR2 is FQGTGA. Trimming removed 3 bases from V and 5 bases from J; junction bases left unmatched: 10. The CDR3 runs to 16 residues. The CDR3 DNA reads as TGTGCCAGCAGCTTTCACTGGACTAGAAGACACAATGAGCAGTTCTTC. This encodes CASSFHWTRRHNEQFF.

In the case of this clonotype: This is likely a read error, given that the CDR3 carries no conserved phenylalanine or tryptophan at its end. This chain joins TRBV12-3 or TRBV12-4 and TRBJ2-7; D is ambiguous. V lost 5 bases and J lost 3, with 11 bases in between. The length of the CDR3 is 13 residues. The CDR3 nucleotides read TGTGCCAGCAGTGTTGGCAGAAACTACGAGCAGTACTTG. Translated: CASSVGRNYEQYL.

This clonotype was seen ten or more times. The genes are TRBV6-5 and TRBJ1-4; maybe TRBD1 (5 bases). Germline V gives CDR1 MNHEY, CDR2 SVGAGI. The V gene lost 0 bases and the J gene lost 6 bases, with 14 bases spanning the gap. CDR3 length: 16 residues. The chain's CDR3 is CASSYSAGGVDEKLFF. The CDR3 DNA follows: TGTGCCAGCAGTTACTCGGCCGGGGGGGTAGATGAAAAACTGTTTTTT.

This clonotype was found once. V is TRBV7-9 and J is TRBJ2-5; 11 bases map to TRBD2. V was pared by 5 bases and J by 3 bases, with 5 bases of the junction left unmatched. The CDR3 spans 15 residues. The germline V gene encodes CDR1 SEHNR and CDR2 FQNEAQ (reference sequence). CDR3 nucleotides: TGTGCCAGCAGCCCGACTAGCGGGACGAAAGAGACCCAGTACTTC. Translation gives CASSPTSGTKETQYF.

This clonotype was found many times. The rearrangement joins TRBV7-9 to TRBJ2-3, with D maybe TRBD1 (5 bases). Deletions cut 0 bases from V and 6 bases from J, with 13 bases between. CDR3 length equals 15 residues. Looked up from germline, CDR1 is SEHNR and CDR2 is FQNEAQ (reference sequence). CDR3 protein: CASSLAQGNGDTQYF. CDR3 nucleotides: TGTGCCAGCAGCTTAGCGCAGGGTAATGGGGATACGCAGTATTTT.

This clonotype appeared many times. The V call is TRBV5-1, the J call TRBJ2-5; D gene ambiguous. CDR1 is SGHRS and CDR2 is YFSETQ in the germline V gene. V lost 2 bases to trimming and J lost 1 base, with 3 bases between them. CDR3 length equals 12 residues. In nucleotides, the CDR3 is TGCGCCAGCAGCTTCCCCCAAGAGACCCAGTACTTC. Residues: CASSFPQETQYF.

This clonotype occurred many times. The chain uses TRBV11-2 and TRBJ2-1, with D perhaps matching TRBD2 (7 bases). This CDR3 contains 16 residues. Germline CDR1 is SGHAT and CDR2 is FQNNGV. The V gene lost 3 bases and the J gene lost 6 bases, with 18 bases spanning the gap. The CDR3, as DNA: TGTGCCAGCAGCTTGGGGGCGGGGGCTTTGATCAATGAGCAGTTCTTC. Its translation is CASSLGAGALINEQFF.

This clonotype was observed many times. V and J are TRBV5-1 and TRBJ2-3, with D perhaps TRBD1 (6 bases). The CDR3 spans 14 residues. The ends were cut back, 0 bases at V and 3 bases at J, with 8 bases in the middle. Germline values: CDR1 SGHRS, CDR2 YFSETQ. The CDR3 DNA reads as TGCGCCAGCAGCTTGGAAGGGGGTACAGATACGCAGTATTTT. It translates to CASSLEGGTDTQYF.